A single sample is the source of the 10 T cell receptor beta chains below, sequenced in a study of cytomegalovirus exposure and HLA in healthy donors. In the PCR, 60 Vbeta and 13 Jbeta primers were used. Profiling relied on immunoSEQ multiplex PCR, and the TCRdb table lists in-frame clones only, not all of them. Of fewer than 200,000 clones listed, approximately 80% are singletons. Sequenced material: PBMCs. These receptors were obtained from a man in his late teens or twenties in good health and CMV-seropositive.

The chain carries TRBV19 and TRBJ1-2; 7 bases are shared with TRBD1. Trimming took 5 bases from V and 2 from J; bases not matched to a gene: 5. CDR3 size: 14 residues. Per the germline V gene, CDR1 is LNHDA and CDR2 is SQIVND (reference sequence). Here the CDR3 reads CASSVDRANYGYTF. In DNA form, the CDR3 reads TGTGCCAGTAGTGTCGACAGGGCGAACTATGGCTACACCTTC.

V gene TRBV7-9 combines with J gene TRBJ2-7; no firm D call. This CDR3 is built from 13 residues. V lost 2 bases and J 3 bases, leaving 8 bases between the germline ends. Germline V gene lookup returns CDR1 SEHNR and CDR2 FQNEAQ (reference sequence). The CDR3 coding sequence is TGTGCCAGCAGCTTACTTCCGGGCTACGAGCAGTACTTC. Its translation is CASSLLPGYEQYF.

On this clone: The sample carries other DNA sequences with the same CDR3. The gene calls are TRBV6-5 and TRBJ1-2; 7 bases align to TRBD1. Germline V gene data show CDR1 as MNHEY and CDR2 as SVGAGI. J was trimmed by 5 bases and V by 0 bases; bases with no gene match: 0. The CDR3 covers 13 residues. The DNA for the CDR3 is TGTGCCAGCAGTTACTCGACAGGGTATGGCTACACCTTC. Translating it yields CASSYSTGYGYTF.

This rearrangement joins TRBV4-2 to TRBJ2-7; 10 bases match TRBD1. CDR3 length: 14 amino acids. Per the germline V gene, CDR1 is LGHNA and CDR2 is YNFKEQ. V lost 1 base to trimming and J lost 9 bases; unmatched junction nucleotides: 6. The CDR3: CASSQAGTGAWQYF. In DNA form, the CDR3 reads TGTGCCAGCAGCCAAGCCGGGACAGGGGCATGGCAGTACTTC.

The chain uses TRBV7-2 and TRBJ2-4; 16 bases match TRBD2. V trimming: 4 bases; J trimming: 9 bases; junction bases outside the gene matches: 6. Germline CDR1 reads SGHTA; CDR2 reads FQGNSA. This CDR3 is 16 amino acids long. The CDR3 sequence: CASSSGLAGGRGIQYF. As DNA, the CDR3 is TGTGCCAGCAGCTCGGGACTAGCGGGGGGGCGGGGCATTCAGTACTTC.

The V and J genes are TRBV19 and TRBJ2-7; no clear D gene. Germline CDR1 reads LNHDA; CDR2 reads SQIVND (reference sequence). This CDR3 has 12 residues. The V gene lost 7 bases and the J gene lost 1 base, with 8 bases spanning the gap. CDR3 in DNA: TGTGCCAGTACAGGCCGTTCCTACGAGCAGTACTTC. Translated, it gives CASTGRSYEQYF.

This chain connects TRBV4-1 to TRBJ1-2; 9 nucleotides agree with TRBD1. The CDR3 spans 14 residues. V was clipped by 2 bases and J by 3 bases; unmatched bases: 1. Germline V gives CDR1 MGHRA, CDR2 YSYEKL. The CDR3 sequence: CASSQTGGYYGYTF. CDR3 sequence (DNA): TGCGCCAGCAGCCAAACAGGGGGCTACTATGGCTACACCTTC.

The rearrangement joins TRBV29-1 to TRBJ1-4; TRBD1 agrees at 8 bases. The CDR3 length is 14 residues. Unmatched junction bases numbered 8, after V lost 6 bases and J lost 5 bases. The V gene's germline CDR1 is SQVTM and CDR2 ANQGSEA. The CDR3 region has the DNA TGCAGCGTAGTACAGGGGGGAATGAATGAAAAACTGTTTTTT. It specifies CSVVQGGMNEKLFF.

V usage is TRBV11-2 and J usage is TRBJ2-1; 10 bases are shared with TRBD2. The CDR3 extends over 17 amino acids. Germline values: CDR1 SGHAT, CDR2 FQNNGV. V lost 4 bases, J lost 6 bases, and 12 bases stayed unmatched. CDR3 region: CASSSAPRQREGNEQFF. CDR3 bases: TGTGCCAGCAGCTCCGCCCCTCGCCAGCGGGAGGGCAATGAGCAGTTCTTC.

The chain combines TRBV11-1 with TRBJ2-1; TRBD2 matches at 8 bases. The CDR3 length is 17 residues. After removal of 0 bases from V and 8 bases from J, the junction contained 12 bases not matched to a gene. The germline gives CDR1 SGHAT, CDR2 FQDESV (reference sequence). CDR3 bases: TGTGCCAGCAGCTTAGCCTTACCGGGACTAGATACCCATGAGCAGTTCTTC. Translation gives CASSLALPGLDTHEQFF.